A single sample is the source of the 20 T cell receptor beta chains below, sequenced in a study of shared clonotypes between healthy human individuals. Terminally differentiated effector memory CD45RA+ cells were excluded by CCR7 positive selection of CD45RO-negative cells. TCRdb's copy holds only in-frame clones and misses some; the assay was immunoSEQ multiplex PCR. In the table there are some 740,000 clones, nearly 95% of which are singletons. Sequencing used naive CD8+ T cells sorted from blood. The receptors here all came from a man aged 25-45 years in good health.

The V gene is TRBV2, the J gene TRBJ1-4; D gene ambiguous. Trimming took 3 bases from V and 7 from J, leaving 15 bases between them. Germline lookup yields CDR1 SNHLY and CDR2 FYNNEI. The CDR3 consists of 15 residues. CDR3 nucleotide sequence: TGTGCCAGCAGTGAGGGAGGGAAAGGTCTTGAAAAACTGTTTTTT. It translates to CASSEGGKGLEKLFF.

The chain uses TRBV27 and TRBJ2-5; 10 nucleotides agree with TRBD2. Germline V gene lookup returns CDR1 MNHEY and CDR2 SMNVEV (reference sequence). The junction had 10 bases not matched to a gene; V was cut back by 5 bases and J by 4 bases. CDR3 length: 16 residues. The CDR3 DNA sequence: TGTGCCAGCAGTCTACAAGGGACTAGCGCGCGAGAGACCCAGTACTTC. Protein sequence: CASSLQGTSARETQYF.

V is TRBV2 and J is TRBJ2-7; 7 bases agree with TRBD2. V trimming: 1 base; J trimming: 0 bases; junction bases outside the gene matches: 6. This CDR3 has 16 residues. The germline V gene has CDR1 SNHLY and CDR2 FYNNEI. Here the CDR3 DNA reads TGTGCCAGCAGTGAAGAGGCGGGGGTGAGCTCCTACGAGCAGTACTTC. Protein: CASSEEAGVSSYEQYF.

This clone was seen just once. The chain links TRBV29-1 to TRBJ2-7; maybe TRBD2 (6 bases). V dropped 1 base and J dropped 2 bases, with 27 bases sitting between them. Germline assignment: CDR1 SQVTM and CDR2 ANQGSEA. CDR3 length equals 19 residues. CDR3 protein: CSVEGGGDSGISGAYEQYF. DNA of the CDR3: TGCAGCGTTGAAGGCGGCGGGGACTCAGGGATTTCTGGGGCCTACGAGCAGTACTTC.

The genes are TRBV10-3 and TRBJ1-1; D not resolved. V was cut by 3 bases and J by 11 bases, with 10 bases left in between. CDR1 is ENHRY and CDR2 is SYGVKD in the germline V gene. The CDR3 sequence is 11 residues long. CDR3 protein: CAISDGLGAFF. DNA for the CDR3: TGTGCCATCAGTGATGGGCTCGGGGCTTTCTTT.

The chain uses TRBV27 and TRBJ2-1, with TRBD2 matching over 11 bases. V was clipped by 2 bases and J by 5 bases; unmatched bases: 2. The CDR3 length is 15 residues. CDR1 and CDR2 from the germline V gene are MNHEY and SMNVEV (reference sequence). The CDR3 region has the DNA TGTGCCAGCAGTTTAAAGGGACTAGCGGACAATGAGCAGTTCTTC. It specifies CASSLKGLADNEQFF.

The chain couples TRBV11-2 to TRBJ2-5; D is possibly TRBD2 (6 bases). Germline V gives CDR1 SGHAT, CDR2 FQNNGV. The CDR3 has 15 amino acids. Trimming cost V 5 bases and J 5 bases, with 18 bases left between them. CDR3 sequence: CASSPWDFEGETQYF. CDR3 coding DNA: TGTGCCAGCAGCCCGTGGGACTTCGAGGGGGAGACCCAGTACTTC.

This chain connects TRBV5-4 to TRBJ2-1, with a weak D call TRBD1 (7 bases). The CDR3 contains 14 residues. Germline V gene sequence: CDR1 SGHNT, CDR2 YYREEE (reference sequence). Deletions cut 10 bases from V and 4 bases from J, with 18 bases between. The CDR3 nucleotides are TGTGCCGGCTCCCGGGACAGCGGGTACAATGAGCAGTTCTTC. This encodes CAGSRDSGYNEQFF.

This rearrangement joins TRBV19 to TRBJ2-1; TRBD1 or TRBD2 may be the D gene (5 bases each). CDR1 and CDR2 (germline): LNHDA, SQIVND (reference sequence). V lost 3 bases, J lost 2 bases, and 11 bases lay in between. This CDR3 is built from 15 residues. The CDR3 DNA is TGTGCCAGTAGTATGGGACGGTTGCCCTACAATGAGCAGTTCTTC. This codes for CASSMGRLPYNEQFF.

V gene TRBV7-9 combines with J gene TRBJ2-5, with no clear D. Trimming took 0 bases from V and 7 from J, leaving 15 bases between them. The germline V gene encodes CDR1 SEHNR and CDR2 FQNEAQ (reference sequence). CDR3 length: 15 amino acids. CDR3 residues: CASSLARQAPGTQYF. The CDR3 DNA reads TGTGCCAGCAGCTTAGCGCGGCAGGCTCCGGGGACCCAGTACTTC.

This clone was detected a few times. CDR3 amino acids: CAIGLGGNTEAFF. The CDR3 DNA reads as TGTGCCATCGGGCTAGGAGGGAACACTGAAGCTTTCTTT. V gene TRBV10-3 combines with J gene TRBJ1-1; D not resolved. Germline V gene sequence: CDR1 ENHRY, CDR2 SYGVKD. This CDR3 contains 13 residues. Trimming shortened V by 8 bases and J by 1 base, and 11 bases separated the two germline ends.

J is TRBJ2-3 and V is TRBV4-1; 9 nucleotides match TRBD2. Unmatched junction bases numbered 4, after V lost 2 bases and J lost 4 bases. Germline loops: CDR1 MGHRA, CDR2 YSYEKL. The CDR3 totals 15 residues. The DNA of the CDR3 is TGCGCCAGCAGCCAACCGGGACTAGCCTCAGATACGCAGTATTTT. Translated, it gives CASSQPGLASDTQYF.

The CDR3 here is CATFQNSNSYEQYF. The CDR3 nucleotides are TGTGCCACTTTCCAAAACAGCAACTCCTACGAGCAGTACTTC. The chain recombines TRBV2 with TRBJ2-7; the D is unclear. The CDR3 is 14 residues long. Germline CDR1 and CDR2: SNHLY and FYNNEI. Trimming removed 10 bases from V and 0 bases from J, with 16 bases in between.

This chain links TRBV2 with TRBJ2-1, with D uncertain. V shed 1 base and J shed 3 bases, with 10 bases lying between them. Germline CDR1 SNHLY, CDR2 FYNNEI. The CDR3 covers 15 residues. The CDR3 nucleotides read TGTGCCAGCAGTGAAGGTGTGAAGAACTACAATGAGCAGTTCTTC. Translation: CASSEGVKNYNEQFF.

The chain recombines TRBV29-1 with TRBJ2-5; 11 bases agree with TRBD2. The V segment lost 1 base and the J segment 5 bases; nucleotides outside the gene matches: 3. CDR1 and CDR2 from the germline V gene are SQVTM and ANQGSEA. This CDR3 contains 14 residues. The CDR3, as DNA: TGCAGCGTTGAAGGACTAGCGGGAAGGGAGACCCAGTACTTC. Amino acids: CSVEGLAGRETQYF.

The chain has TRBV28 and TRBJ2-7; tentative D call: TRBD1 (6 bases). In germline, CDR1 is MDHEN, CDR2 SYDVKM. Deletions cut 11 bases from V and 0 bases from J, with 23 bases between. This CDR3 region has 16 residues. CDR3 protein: CAAAPTGQLSSYEQYF. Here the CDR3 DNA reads TGTGCCGCAGCCCCCACAGGACAGTTAAGCTCCTACGAGCAGTACTTC. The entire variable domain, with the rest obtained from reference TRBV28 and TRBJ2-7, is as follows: DVKVTQSSRYLVKRTGEKVFLECVQDMDHENMFWYRQDPGLGLRLIYFSYDVKMKEKGDIPEGYSVSREKKERFSLILESASTNQTSMYLCAAAPTGQLSSYEQYFGPGTRLTVT.

The CDR3 spells CASSRGLAGSFVNEQFF. In DNA form, the CDR3 reads TGTGCCAGCAGCAGGGGACTAGCGGGATCTTTCGTCAATGAGCAGTTCTTC. The chain combines TRBV7-2 with TRBJ2-1; TRBD2 aligns across 13 bases. V lost 5 bases and J lost 6; bases outside the gene matches: 10. The CDR3 is 17 residues long. The germline CDR1 and CDR2 sequences are SGHTA and FQGNSA.

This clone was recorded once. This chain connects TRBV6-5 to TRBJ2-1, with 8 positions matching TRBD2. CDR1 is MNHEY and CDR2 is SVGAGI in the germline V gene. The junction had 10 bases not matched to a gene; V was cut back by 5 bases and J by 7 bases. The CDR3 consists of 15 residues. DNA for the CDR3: TGTGCCAGCAGTATTAGCGGGATTCCTCAGAATGAGCAGTTCTTC. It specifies CASSISGIPQNEQFF.

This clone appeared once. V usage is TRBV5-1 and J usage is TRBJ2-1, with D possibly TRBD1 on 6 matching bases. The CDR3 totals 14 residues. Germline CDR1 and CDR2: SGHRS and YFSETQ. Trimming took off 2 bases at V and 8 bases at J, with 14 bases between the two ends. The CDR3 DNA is TGCGCCAGCAGCTTTGAACTGTCAGGGGATGAGCAGTTCTTC. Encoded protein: CASSFELSGDEQFF.

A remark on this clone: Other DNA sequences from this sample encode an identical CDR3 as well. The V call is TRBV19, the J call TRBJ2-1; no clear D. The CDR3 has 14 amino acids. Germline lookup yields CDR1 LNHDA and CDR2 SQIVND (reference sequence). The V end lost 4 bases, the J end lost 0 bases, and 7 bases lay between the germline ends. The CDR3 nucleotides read TGTGCCAGTAGTAGCCGCAGCTCCTACAATGAGCAGTTCTTC. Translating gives CASSSRSSYNEQFF.